This TCR beta chain was retrieved from a study of T cell responses to AZD1222 COVID-19 vaccine (dated by TCRdb to the early 2020s). Regarding the research as a whole: Because spike-specific TCR depth and breadth did not differ between the two schedules, AZD1222 recipients who got a second dose at roughly 4 weeks were pooled with those who got a second dose at roughly 12 weeks. TCR sequencing was performed for roughly 240 trial participants, of whom about 200 were given two doses of AZD1222 and around 26 were given two doses of MenACWY control vaccine. Trial participants were enrolled into age subgroups of 18-55, 56-69 and 70-plus years, which contained approximately 150, 28 and 58 TCR-sequenced participants, respectively. Study-wide findings and limitations: Participants were mostly white British and included more females than males, and it was suggested by the authors that clonal diversity may have been underestimated. In the small 56-69-year group, the increase in depth fell short of significance, most likely because of low power. After two AZD1222 doses, both the breadth and the depth of spike-specific TCRs were significantly higher than at day 0 and than in MenACWY recipients. Conclusions about previously exposed vaccinees are limited, since just six or seven AZD1222 recipients were seropositive for SARS-CoV-2 at baseline. The vaccine-associated CD4 TCRs covered the entire spike protein, and the dominant responses fell in regions 160-218 and 743-854. Reportedly, close to half of the unique spike-specific TCRs recognized epitopes lying outside the regions that are mutated in the B.1.351 and B.1.1.7 variants. No day 14 peak-response samples were available, so repertoires were characterized only after the peak T cell response.

Reading the label with the study, this specimen's time point is: baseline before first vaccination. The vaccinee samples were drawn from two UK trials, COV001 and COV002, one of which was a single-blind randomized controlled phase 2/3 trial testing AZD1222 (ChAdOx1 nCoV-19) in healthy adults. For TCRbeta chain sequencing, PBMC samples from trial participants were taken at day 0 and at day 28 after the second dose. The CDR3 regions of human TCRbeta chains were analyzed by immunosequencing. On the authors' methods: Repertoire TCRs were checked for matches against a reference library of SARS-CoV-2-specific TCRs that had been generated using the MIRA antigen-specificity platform. Breadth was defined as the fraction of unique TCRs that were SARS-CoV-2-associated, and depth was defined as the fraction of total T cells that were SARS-CoV-2-associated. Using the MIRA data, each spike-specific TCR was assigned both to the spike region to which the TCR was reactive and to a CD4 or CD8 class. Log10-transformed breadth and depth values were compared by one-way ANOVA with Sidak's multiple comparisons tests. TCRdb retrieved this table from immuneACCESS and kept in-frame rearrangements only. Not all clones are present; in checked studies, unresolved V genes account for under half, and no reason is known for the remainder. The DNA gave D and trimming, while V, J and clone size come from that table. The sample data list over 85,000 clones, and about 88% of these were observed just once. The ten largest account for around 1.7% of the sample.

In the case of this clone: Its antigen is not yet known. Base qualities are not at hand, and no much larger clone is one base apart.

The specimen was peripheral blood, collected on day 0 of AZD1222 vaccination. This TCR derives from an adult in good health.

The CDR3 here reads CATSGGTASSGLGGYTF. The nucleotides read TGTGCCACCAGCGGAGGGACAGCGTCCTCCGGGTTAGGTGGCTACACCTTC. Rearrangement joined TRBV15 to TRBJ1-2, and 7 junctional nucleotides match TRBD1. Trimming leaves V shorter by 5 bases and J shorter by 7 bases, with the junction holding 19 bases beyond the gene matches. According to the germline V gene (reference sequence), CDR1 reads LNHNV and CDR2 reads YYDKDF. The CDR3 runs 17 amino acids, cysteine and phenylalanine included. The DNA shown is the 51-base CDR3, in frame from base 1.